What follows describes a single T cell receptor beta chain. This clone was seen once. The clone's antigen remains unknown. The record has no base qualities; no much larger clone is one base away. The data originate from a study of cytomegalovirus exposure and HLA in healthy donors (dated by TCRdb to 2016 to 2017). With respect to the entire study: According to an earlier analysis of a few hundred of the donors, about 179 million T cells yielded some 120 million unique TCR beta sequences and 276 Gb of sequence data. Rather than using new phenotypic data, the later analysis identified candidate immune exposures from TCR beta sequences and from how often those sequences occurred across donors. High-throughput TCR immunosequencing, statistical association of individual TCRs with disease status, and machine learning were combined to predict cytomegalovirus infection status. Roughly 5 DR-DQ haplotypes were handled as single units for association and clustering, since linkage in the cohort was strong. The genetic ancestry cluster associated with self-reported Caucasian donors included 80% to 90% of the 398 genotyped donors. The aim of the study was to test whether cataloging public T cell receptors could identify signatures of past pathogen exposure. Besides the first cohort of approximately 670 subjects, a separate validation cohort made up of roughly 120 different subjects was used. An early release that covered 500 to 800 HLA-typed donors contained approximately 300 gigabases of sequencing data and some 87 million unique TCR sequences. HLA typing covered class I and class II loci at four-digit resolution. Donor age, sex, ethnicity and CMV serostatus were compiled together with the repertoire data. Among approximately 370 genotyped donors of the cohort, an average of around 250,000 unique TCR beta nucleotide sequences was sequenced per donor, of which roughly 18% were non-productive. To study patterns of TCR occurrence, a later analysis re-analyzed previously published TCR beta repertoires from 550 to 800 donors and added high-resolution HLA genotyping. All discovery cohort repertoires had been generated on a single sequencing platform. Using immunosequencing, the study profiled T cell repertoires from 640 or so subjects and related those repertoires to cytomegalovirus serostatus. Typing coverage varied by locus: roughly 620-640 donors for A, B, C, DRB1 and DQB1; approximately 500 for DQA1; nearly 610 for DPA1; more than 450 for DPB1. A later genetic analysis took genome-wide SNP genotypes for about three fifths of the 666 donors and used that subset as a discovery cohort. In an earlier analysis of more than 550 of the donors, high-throughput TCR beta sequencing was used to judge whether each TCR beta V gene segment behaved as functional or pseudogenic.

The cohort consisted of 670 or so healthy bone marrow donors. All cohort members were sampled while nominally healthy, although unrecorded immune exposures were likely present. The donor was CMV seronegative and belonged to the group of 352 seronegative cohort members. A peripheral blood sample was collected from each donor, and TCR beta sequencing was performed on peripheral blood mononuclear cells. The Qiagen DNeasy Blood Extraction Kit was used to extract genomic DNA from the blood cell samples. The protocol used for the library was the immunoSEQ multiplex PCR assay. The multiplex PCR relied on a mix of 60 forward primers for TCR Vbeta segments and 13 reverse primers for TCR Jbeta segments. The CDR3 region of rearranged TCR beta genes was amplified from genomic DNA with a multiplex PCR assay. The Illumina HiSeq System was used to sequence the amplified TCR beta libraries as 87-base-pair reads. The authors processed their data as follows. A later analysis tallied tens of millions of unique TCR beta chains across the 666 repertoires, and some 10 million of those chains were shared by two or more donors. Raw reads were error-corrected and collapsed into unique sequences with a nearest-neighbor algorithm that merged closely related sequences to remove PCR and sequencing errors. Alignment of CDR3 sequences to IMGT reference sequences was used to assign V, D and J gene segments. Each retained sequence needed at least a six-nucleotide match to both a V gene segment and a J gene segment. Rearrangements were classified as productive when the CDR3 lacked stop codons and remained in frame with V and J, and all other rearrangements were classified as non-productive. Following IMGT convention, CDR3 was defined as the stretch from the second conserved V-encoded cysteine to the conserved J-encoded phenylalanine. Sequences without an unambiguous match to a single V gene segment were excluded from the earlier analysis of 450 to 750 of the donors. An earlier analysis of approximately 590 of the donors classified V segments as functional when productive rearrangements were above 56.7% and as segregating when the standard deviation between donors was above 5%. A statistical classification framework was built to diagnose cytomegalovirus status from the catalog of TCR beta chain sequences. In a later analysis, V and J genes were assigned by comparing TCR nucleotide sequences against IMGT/GENE-DB human TR gene sequences. The TCRdist pipeline was used in a later analysis to assign CDR3 sequences and most-parsimonious VDJ recombination scenarios. In a later analysis, each TCR beta chain was defined by its CDR3 amino acid sequence together with its V-gene family, and reads without a unique V-gene family were excluded. As a way to deal with suspected cross-contamination and a sequencing artifact, a later analysis dropped hundreds of nucleotide sequences that were highly shared and had low generation probability. For each public chain, a later analysis derived a clonal expansion index from normalized ranks of inferred template counts within each repertoire. A later analysis computed generation probabilities with a VDJ recombination model fitted to out-of-frame rearrangements, and checked the results against IGoR. Hypergeometric tests were used in a later analysis to score TCR-TCR, TCR-HLA and TCR-CMV co-occurrence, with a repertoire-size bias correction applied to the TCR pairs. A later analysis estimated false discovery rates by permuting HLA or CMV assignments 20 times. In a later analysis, co-occurring TCRs were grouped using DBSCAN, with TCRdist sequence similarity added in when clustering inside HLA-allele-positive subsets. Repertoires with fewer than 30,000 or more than 120,000 public chains were left out of co-occurrence clustering, as were about 5 repertoires with anomalous nucleotide sharing. TCRdb limited this immuneACCESS table to in-frame rearrangements with V and J called. A share of clones is missing; checked studies link under half to unresolved V genes, and the rest is unexplained. V, J and clone size are those of that table, while D and trimming were read from the DNA. The sample yields 120,000 to 150,000 clones; around 77% were counted once. The leading ten clones occupy more than 0.95% of the sample.

What the work shows at the level of the full study, not this receptor alone: When HLA alleles, especially DR and DQ, strongly co-occurred, TCR associations were difficult to assign to individual alleles. Only TCR beta chains were sequenced in this cohort, and the absence of alpha or paired-chain data limited detectable features. In an earlier analysis of some 540 of the donors, most TCR beta V segments appeared in productive rearrangements about 90% or about 30% of the time, broadly matching IMGT annotations. The only immune exposure information available for the cohort was CMV serostatus. A cluster of highly shared sequence variants was judged likely to be a technical artifact of the sequencing pipeline. The authors suggested that the approach could potentially be extended to other disease states and immunological phenotypes. A later analysis reported that several top co-occurrence clusters appeared linked to parvovirus B19, influenza, CMV and Epstein-Barr virus. Roughly uniform sequencing depth across donors was assumed in presence/absence analyses, although this assumption may not hold. Compared with equally common non-associated chains, HLA-associated TCR beta chains in a later analysis were more clonally expanded and had lower generation probabilities. V-gene and J-gene trimming of TCR beta chains was associated with a missense DCLRE1C variant in a later genetic analysis, and the association was replicated in an independent cohort. In a later analysis, TCR association rates were found to vary across HLA loci, with the most associated TCRs seen for DRB1 alleles and the fewest for HLA-C alleles. The 87-base-pair reads could not distinguish some IMGT-functional V segments, including TRBV6-2 and TRBV6-3, so those segments were excluded. While some public TCRs were present in many individuals, most TCR sequences turned up only very rarely across donors. A further reported finding was that TCR beta sequences accurately predicted the HLA-A and HLA-B alleles for most subjects in the first cohort. A later genetic analysis reported fewer N-insertions in productive TCRs among donors in an Asian-associated ancestry cluster than the roughly 700-donor mean. A total of fewer than 200 TCR beta chains were listed by the study as associated with cytomegalovirus. The classifier was reported to diagnose cytomegalovirus status with high specificity and sensitivity in both the original and validation cohorts. A later analysis associated approximately 17,000 TCR beta sequences with specific HLA alleles at a false discovery rate of 0.05. Linkage disequilibrium might explain the correlated functional status among segregating V segments, but an unknown experimental factor could not be excluded. Because counts were too low, roughly 18 rarely observed V segments, including chromosome 9 orphons, were left out of the earlier analysis of 587 of the donors. A few of the identified cytomegalovirus-associated TCR beta chains were confirmed in vitro to be specific for cytomegalovirus antigens. In a later analysis, most CMV-associated TCR beta chains were found to appear HLA-restricted, with HLA associations seemingly driven largely by CMV exposure. HLA typing was unavailable for some donors at each locus, so association tests used only the typed subset.

Counted from cysteine to phenylalanine, this CDR3 has 11 amino acids. Just the 33-base CDR3 DNA is kept, in frame starting at base 1. A distance of 7 bases separates the germline ends of V and J, which lose 5 bases and 5 bases respectively. Taken from the germline V gene (reference sequence), the CDR1 and CDR2 loops are SEHNR and FQNEAQ. The receptor was isolated from a man younger than 35 in good health and CMV-seronegative. The specimen sequenced was PBMCs. Rearrangement joined TRBV7-9 to TRBJ2-7; confidence is insufficient to name the D gene. The CDR3 protein is CASSPQNEQYF. The DNA reads TGTGCCAGCAGCCCCCAAAACGAGCAGTACTTC.